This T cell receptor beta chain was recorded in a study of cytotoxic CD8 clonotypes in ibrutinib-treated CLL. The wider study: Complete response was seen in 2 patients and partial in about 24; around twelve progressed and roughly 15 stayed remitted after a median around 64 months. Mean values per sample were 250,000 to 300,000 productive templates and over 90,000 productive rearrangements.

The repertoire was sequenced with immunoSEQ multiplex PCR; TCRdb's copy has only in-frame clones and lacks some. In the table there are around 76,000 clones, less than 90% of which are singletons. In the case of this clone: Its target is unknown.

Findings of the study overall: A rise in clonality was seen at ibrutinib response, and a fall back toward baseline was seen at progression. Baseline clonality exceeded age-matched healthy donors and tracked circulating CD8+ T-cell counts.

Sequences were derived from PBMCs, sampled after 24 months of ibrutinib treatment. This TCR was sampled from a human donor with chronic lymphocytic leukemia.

The DNA of the CDR3 is TGTGCCAGCAGCCAAGTTAGGTTATCTGAGCAGTTCTTC. Protein: CASSQVRLSEQFF. The chain carries TRBV14 and TRBJ2-1; D gene unclear. The V end was cut by 1 base, the J end by 9 bases, with 10 bases between. Germline V gene data show CDR1 as SGHDN and CDR2 as FVKESK. This CDR3 is built from 13 residues.